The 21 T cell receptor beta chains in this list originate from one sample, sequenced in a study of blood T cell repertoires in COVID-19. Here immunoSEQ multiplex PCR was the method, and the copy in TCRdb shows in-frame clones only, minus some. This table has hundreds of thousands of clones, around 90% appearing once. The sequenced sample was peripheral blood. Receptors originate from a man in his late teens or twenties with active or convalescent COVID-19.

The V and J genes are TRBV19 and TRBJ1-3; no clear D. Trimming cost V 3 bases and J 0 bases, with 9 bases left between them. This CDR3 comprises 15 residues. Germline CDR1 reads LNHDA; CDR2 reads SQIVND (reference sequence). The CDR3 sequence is CASSIRSGSGNTIYF. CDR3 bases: TGTGCCAGTAGTATCCGAAGCGGCTCTGGAAACACCATATATTTT.

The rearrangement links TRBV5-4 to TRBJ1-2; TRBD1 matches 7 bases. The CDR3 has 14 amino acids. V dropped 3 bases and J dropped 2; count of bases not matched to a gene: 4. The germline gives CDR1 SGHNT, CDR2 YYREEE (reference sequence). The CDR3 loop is CASSSKTGNYGYTF. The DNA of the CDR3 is TGTGCCAGCAGCTCAAAGACAGGGAACTATGGCTACACCTTC.

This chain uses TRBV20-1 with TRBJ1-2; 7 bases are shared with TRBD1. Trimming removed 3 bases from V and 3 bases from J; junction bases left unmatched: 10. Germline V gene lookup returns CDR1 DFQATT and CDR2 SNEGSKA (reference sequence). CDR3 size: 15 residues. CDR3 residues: CSASRGQPGDYGYTF. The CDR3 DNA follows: TGCAGTGCTAGTAGGGGGCAGCCCGGCGACTATGGCTACACCTTC.

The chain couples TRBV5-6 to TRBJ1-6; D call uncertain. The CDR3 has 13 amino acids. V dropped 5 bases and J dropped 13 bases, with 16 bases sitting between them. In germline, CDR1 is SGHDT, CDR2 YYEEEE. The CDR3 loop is CASSRGPGFPLHF. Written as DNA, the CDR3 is TGTGCCAGCAGTCGGGGTCCGGGTTTTCCCCTCCACTTT.

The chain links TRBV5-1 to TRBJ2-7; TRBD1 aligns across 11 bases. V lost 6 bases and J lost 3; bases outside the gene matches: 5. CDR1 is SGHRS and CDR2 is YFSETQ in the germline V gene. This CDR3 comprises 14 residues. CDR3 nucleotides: TGCGCCAGCACCCAGGACAGGGGGCACTACGAGCAGTACTTC. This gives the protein CASTQDRGHYEQYF.

CDR3 amino acids: CASGSRGNEQFF. CDR3 DNA sequence: TGTGCCAGTGGCAGCAGGGGCAATGAGCAGTTCTTC. The chain recombines TRBV19 with TRBJ2-1; D is possibly TRBD1 (6 bases). Germline V CDR1 and CDR2: LNHDA, SQIVND (reference sequence). The CDR3 is 12 residues long. Trimming pared 8 bases from V and 6 bases from J, leaving 11 bases between.

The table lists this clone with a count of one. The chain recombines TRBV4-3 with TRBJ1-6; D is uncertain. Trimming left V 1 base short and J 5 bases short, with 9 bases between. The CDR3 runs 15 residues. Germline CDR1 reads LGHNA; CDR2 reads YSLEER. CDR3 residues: CASSQGGRDNSPLHF. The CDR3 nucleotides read TGCGCCAGCAGCCAAGGCGGGCGAGATAATTCACCCCTCCACTTT.

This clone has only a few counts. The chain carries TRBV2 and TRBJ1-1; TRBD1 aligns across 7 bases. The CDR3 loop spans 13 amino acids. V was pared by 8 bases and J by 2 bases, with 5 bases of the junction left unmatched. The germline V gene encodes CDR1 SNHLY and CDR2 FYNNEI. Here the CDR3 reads CASLQGQNTEAFF. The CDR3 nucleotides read TGTGCCAGCTTACAGGGGCAAAACACTGAAGCTTTCTTT.

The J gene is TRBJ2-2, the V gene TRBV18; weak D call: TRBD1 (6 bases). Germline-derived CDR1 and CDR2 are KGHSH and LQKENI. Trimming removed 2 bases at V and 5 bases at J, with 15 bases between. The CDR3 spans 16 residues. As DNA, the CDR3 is TGTGCCAGCTCACCATATGGGGGCCATGGTACCGGGGAGCTGTTTTTT. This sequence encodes CASSPYGGHGTGELFF. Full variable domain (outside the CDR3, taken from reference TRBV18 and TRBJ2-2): NAGVMQNPRHLVRRRGQEARLRCSPMKGHSHVYWYRQLPEEGLKFMVYLQKENIIDESGMPKERFSAEFPKEGPSILRIQQVVRGDSAAYFCASSPYGGHGTGELFFGEGSRLTVL.

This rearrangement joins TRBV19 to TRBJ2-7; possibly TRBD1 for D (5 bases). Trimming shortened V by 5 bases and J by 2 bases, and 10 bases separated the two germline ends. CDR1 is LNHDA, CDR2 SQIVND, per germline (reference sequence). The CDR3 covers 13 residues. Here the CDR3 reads CASSWGRAYEQYF. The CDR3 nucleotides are TGTGCCAGTAGTTGGGGCAGAGCCTACGAGCAGTACTTC.

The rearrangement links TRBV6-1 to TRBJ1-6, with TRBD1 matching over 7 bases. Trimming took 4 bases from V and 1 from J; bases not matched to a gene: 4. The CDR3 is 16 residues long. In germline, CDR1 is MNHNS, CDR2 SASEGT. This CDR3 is CASSGQGLSYNSPLHF. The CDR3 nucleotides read TGTGCCAGCAGTGGACAGGGTTTATCCTATAATTCACCCCTCCACTTT.

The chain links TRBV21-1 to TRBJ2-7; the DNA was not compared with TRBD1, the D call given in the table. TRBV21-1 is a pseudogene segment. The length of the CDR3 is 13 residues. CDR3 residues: CASSKRGGYEQYF. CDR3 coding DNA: TGTGCCAGCAGCAAAAGGGGCGGATACGAGCAGTACTTC.

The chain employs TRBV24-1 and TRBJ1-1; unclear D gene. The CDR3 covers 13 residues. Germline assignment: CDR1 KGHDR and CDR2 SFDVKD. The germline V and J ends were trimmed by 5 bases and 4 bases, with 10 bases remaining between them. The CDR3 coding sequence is TGTGCCACCAGTGGGCCCGCGGGCACTGAAGCTTTCTTT. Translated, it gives CATSGPAGTEAFF.

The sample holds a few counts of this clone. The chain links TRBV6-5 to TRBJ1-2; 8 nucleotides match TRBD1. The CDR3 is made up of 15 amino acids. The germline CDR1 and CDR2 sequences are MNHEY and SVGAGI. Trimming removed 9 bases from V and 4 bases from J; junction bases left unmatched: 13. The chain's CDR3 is CASLPGGSSPYGYTF. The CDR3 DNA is TGTGCCAGTCTCCCAGGGGGCTCATCCCCCTATGGCTACACCTTC.

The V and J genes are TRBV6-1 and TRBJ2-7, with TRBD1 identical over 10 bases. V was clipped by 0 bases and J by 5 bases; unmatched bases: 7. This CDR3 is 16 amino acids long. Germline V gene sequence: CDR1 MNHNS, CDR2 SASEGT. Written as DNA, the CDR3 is TGTGCCAGCAGTGAAGCAGTGGGACAGGGGATGGACGAGCAGTACTTC. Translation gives CASSEAVGQGMDEQYF.

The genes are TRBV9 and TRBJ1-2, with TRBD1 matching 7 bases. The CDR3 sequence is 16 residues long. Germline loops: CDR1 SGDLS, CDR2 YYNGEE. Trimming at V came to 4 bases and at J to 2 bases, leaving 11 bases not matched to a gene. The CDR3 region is CASSPPAGQLNYGYTF. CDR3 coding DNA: TGTGCCAGCAGCCCCCCGGCGGGACAGCTGAACTATGGCTACACCTTC.

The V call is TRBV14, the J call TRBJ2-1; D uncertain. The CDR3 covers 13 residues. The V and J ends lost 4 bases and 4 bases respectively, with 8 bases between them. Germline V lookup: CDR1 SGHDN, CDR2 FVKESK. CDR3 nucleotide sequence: TGTGCCAGCAGCCCCCCCGGGTACAATGAGCAGTTCTTC. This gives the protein CASSPPGYNEQFF.

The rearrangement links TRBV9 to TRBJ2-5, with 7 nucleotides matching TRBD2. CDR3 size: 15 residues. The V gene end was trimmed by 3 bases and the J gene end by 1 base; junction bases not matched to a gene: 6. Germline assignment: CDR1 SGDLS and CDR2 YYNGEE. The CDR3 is CASSARRGFQETQYF. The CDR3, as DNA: TGTGCCAGCAGCGCACGGCGGGGGTTCCAAGAGACCCAGTACTTC.

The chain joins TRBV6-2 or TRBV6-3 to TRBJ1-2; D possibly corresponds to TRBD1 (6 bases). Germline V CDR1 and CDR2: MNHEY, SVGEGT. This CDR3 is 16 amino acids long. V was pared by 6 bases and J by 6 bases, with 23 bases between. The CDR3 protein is CASSPTAVGATDGYTF. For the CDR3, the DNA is TGTGCCAGCAGCCCTACGGCAGTGGGGGCGACCGATGGCTACACCTTC.

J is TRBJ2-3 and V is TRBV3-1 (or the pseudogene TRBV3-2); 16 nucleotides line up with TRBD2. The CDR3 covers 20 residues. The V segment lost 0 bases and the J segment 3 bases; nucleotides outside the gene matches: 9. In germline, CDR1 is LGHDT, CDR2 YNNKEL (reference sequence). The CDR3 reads CASSQDLGTSGGAWTDTQYF. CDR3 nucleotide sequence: TGTGCCAGCAGCCAAGATCTCGGGACTAGCGGGGGGGCATGGACAGATACGCAGTATTTT.

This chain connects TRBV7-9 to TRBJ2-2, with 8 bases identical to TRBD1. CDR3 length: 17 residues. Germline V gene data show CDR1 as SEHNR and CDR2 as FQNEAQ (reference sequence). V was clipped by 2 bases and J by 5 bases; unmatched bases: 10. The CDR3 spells CASSLFGRGQETGELFF. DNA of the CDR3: TGTGCCAGCAGCTTATTCGGCAGGGGGCAAGAAACCGGGGAGCTGTTTTTT.